These 10 T cell receptor beta chains were sequenced from one sample in a study of cytomegalovirus exposure and HLA in healthy donors. 60 Vbeta and 13 Jbeta primers were used in PCR. TCRdb keeps only in-frame clones here, not all; method: immunoSEQ multiplex PCR. This table holds 100,000 to 150,000 clones, 77% found once. The sequenced material came from PBMCs. The receptors come from a middle-aged woman in good health and CMV-seropositive.

This clone was found once. The chain uses TRBV5-1 and TRBJ2-7; the match to TRBD1 covers 9 bases. The CDR3 runs 14 residues. Looked up from germline, CDR1 is SGHRS and CDR2 is YFSETQ. V lost 4 bases, J lost 3 bases, and 5 bases stayed unmatched. The CDR3 nucleotides read TGCGCCAGCAGCGGGACAGGGAGGAACTACGAGCAGTACTTC. This encodes CASSGTGRNYEQYF. Full variable domain (remainder filled in from reference TRBV5-1 and TRBJ2-7): KAGVTQTPRYLIKTRGQQVTLSCSPISGHRSVSWYQQTPGQGLQFLFEYFSETQRNKGNFPGRFSGRQFSNSRSEMNVSTLELGDSALYLCASSGTGRNYEQYFGPGTRLTVT.

The V and J genes are TRBV14 and TRBJ1-3, with D uncertain. The ends were cut back, 6 bases at V and 4 bases at J, with 10 bases in the middle. The germline V gene has CDR1 SGHDN and CDR2 FVKESK. The CDR3 length is 13 residues. The CDR3 sequence is CASSRTGGNTIYF. CDR3 nucleotides: TGTGCCAGCAGTCGGACGGGAGGAAACACCATATATTTT.

The chain recombines TRBV10-3 with TRBJ2-1, with D maybe TRBD2 (6 bases). CDR3 size: 12 residues. Trimming removed 4 bases at V and 7 bases at J, with 8 bases between. Germline V gene sequence: CDR1 ENHRY, CDR2 SYGVKD. The CDR3 reads CAISGRDNEQFF. The CDR3 DNA is TGTGCCATCAGTGGGCGGGATAATGAGCAGTTCTTC.

J is TRBJ2-1 and V is TRBV6-5, with 15 bases lining up with TRBD2. Losses at the gene ends were 6 bases for V and 12 bases for J; bases not matched to a gene: 6. This CDR3 is built from 14 residues. Germline V gene data show CDR1 as MNHEY and CDR2 as SVGAGI. The DNA of the CDR3 is TGTGCCAGCAGACCGGGACTAGCGGGAGGAGGGCAGTTCTTC. It is translated as CASRPGLAGGGQFF.

V gene TRBV7-9 combines with J gene TRBJ2-1, with D possibly being TRBD2 (5 bases). Germline values: CDR1 SEHNR, CDR2 FQNEAQ (reference sequence). Trimming removed 5 bases at V and 10 bases at J, with 12 bases between. The CDR3 contains 12 residues. CDR3 amino acids: CASSLKVAEQFF. In DNA, the CDR3 is TGTGCCAGCAGCCTCAAAGTAGCGGAGCAGTTCTTC.

The V gene is TRBV13, the J gene TRBJ2-1; a weak D match, TRBD2 (5 bases). There are 15 residues in the CDR3. Germline CDR1 PRHDT, CDR2 FYEKMQ (reference sequence). The V end was cut by 4 bases, the J end by 2 bases, with 12 bases between. In DNA, the CDR3 is TGTGCCAGCAGCTCCCAACTAGAACCCTACAATGAGCAGTTCTTC. It codes for CASSSQLEPYNEQFF.

This clone was counted once. The chain combines TRBV27 with TRBJ2-1, with a possible D match to TRBD1 (6 bases). The CDR3 sequence is 16 residues long. V lost 8 bases, J lost 2 bases, and 19 bases lay in between. Germline CDR1 and CDR2: MNHEY and SMNVEV (reference sequence). CDR3 nucleotide sequence: TGTGCCAGCCGCCGGCCCTTAGAGGGGGCCTACAATGAGCAGTTCTTC. Translated, it gives CASRRPLEGAYNEQFF.

This clone turned up a few times. The rearrangement uses TRBV5-1 and TRBJ2-2, with D perhaps matching TRBD1 (5 bases). Germline CDR1 SGHRS, CDR2 YFSETQ. The CDR3 is 16 residues long. Trimming removed 0 bases at V and 6 bases at J, with 15 bases between. In DNA, the CDR3 is TGCGCCAGCAGCTTGGATGTGACAGTAGCCTCCGGGGAGCTGTTTTTT. Its translation: CASSLDVTVASGELFF.

The genes are TRBV28 and TRBJ2-1, with 8 bases identical to TRBD2. This CDR3 spans 15 amino acids. CDR1 is MDHEN and CDR2 is SYDVKM in the germline V gene. J was trimmed by 6 bases and V by 5 bases; bases with no gene match: 9. CDR3 nucleotides: TGTGCCAGCAGTCCGGGACTAGAGAGGGGCAATGAGCAGTTCTTC. It yields the protein CASSPGLERGNEQFF.

The chain uses TRBV7-3 and TRBJ2-3, with 7 nucleotides matching TRBD2. The CDR3 is 15 amino acids. Germline V gene data show CDR1 as SGHTA and CDR2 as FQGTGA. V lost 2 bases and J lost 5; bases outside the gene matches: 7. CDR3 nucleotides: TGTGCCAGCAGCTTATGGGGGGGAGGGATAGATACGCAGTATTTT. Protein sequence: CASSLWGGGIDTQYF.